The sequence of this TCR beta chain was determined in a study of blood T cell repertoires in COVID-19. Whole-study context: COVID-19 samples, acute and convalescent, were from the United States, Italy and Spain. The cDNA or gDNA used as material had been derived from T cells, B-cell-depleted T cells, or PBMCs.

This clone was observed a handful of times. The CDR3 length is 13 residues. The germline V gene has CDR1 SGHTA and CDR2 FQGNSA. Trimming removed 5 bases from V and 10 bases from J; junction bases left unmatched: 6. Authors' processing steps: Amplification with reference gene primers provided the estimates of nucleated cell counts. Assay: immunoSEQ multiplex PCR; the TCRdb copy retains only in-frame clones and omits some. The V and J calls and clone size are taken from that table; D and trimming were inferred from the DNA. The sample holds around 150,000 clones; 65% to 90% are singletons and the top ten take 2.5% to 4%.

The clonotype comes from a man in his 70s with acute or convalescent COVID-19. The genes are TRBV7-2 and TRBJ2-1; 9 bases are shared with TRBD2. The source material was peripheral blood. This chain's CDR3 is CASSLLAGWEQFF. The CDR3 nucleotides are TGTGCCAGCAGCCTTCTAGCGGGATGGGAGCAGTTCTTC.